Below, 7 T cell receptor beta chains from the same sample are listed, as sequenced in a study of identifying expanded T cells in peripheral blood. Clones were read by immunoSEQ multiplex PCR, and TCRdb kept only the in-frame ones, dropping some. The sample contains about 120,000 clones, roughly 84% of which appear only once. Sequencing was done on a sample of blood. These receptors were collected from a person aged 18-70 years in good health.

In its sample, this clone ranks as medium-sized (0.01 to 0.1%). This sequence joins TRBV4-3 and TRBJ2-7; 8 nucleotides align to TRBD1. The CDR3 covers 15 residues. With V trimmed by 3 bases and J by 4 bases, 8 bases remained unmatched. Looked up from germline, CDR1 is LGHNA and CDR2 is YSLEER. The CDR3 reads CASSHSGTGEYEQYF. Here the CDR3 DNA reads TGCGCCAGCAGCCACTCCGGGACAGGAGAATACGAGCAGTACTTC.

This chain uses TRBV20-1 with TRBJ1-1; D is uncertain. Trimming shortened V by 8 bases and J by 1 base, and 8 bases separated the two germline ends. The CDR3 runs to 11 residues. The germline CDR1 and CDR2 sequences are DFQATT and SNEGSKA (reference sequence). The CDR3 reads CSRAKNTEAFF. In nucleotides, the CDR3 is TGCAGTAGGGCTAAGAACACTGAAGCTTTCTTT.

The V and J genes are TRBV7-2 and TRBJ1-1; D not certain. This CDR3 is 13 amino acids long. V lost 0 bases to trimming and J lost 11 bases, with 13 bases between them. From germline, CDR1 is SGHTA and CDR2 FQGNSA. CDR3 sequence: CASSLARVREAFF. CDR3 coding DNA: TGTGCCAGCAGCTTAGCGAGGGTTAGGGAGGCTTTCTTT.

The chain combines TRBV10-3 with TRBJ1-1; a possible D gene is TRBD1 (6 bases). The length of the CDR3 is 11 residues. V was cut by 3 bases and J by 10 bases, with 9 bases left in between. Germline values: CDR1 ENHRY, CDR2 SYGVKD. The CDR3 spells CAISEGGGAFF. The CDR3 DNA is TGTGCCATCAGTGAAGGGGGAGGAGCTTTCTTT.

A single count supports this clone. The chain recombines TRBV6-5 with TRBJ2-1, with TRBD1 matching 10 bases. The length of the CDR3 is 15 residues. Germline V gives CDR1 MNHEY, CDR2 SVGAGI. The trim removed 1 base at V and 7 bases at J, leaving 4 bases unmatched. The CDR3 is CASSYYRTGGNEQFF. CDR3 nucleotide sequence: TGTGCCAGCAGTTACTACCGGACAGGGGGGAATGAGCAGTTCTTC.

The rearrangement links TRBV5-6 to TRBJ2-7; a possible D gene is TRBD2 (6 bases). The length of the CDR3 is 14 residues. Trimming shortened V by 4 bases and J by 2 bases, and 13 bases separated the two germline ends. CDR1 and CDR2 from the germline V gene are SGHDT and YYEEEE. CDR3 sequence (DNA): TGTGCCAGCAGCCCGCACGGGAGACCCTACGAGCAGTACTTC. This translates into CASSPHGRPYEQYF. The full variable domain, its missing parts supplied by reference TRBV5-6 and TRBJ2-7, is DAGVTQSPTHLIKTRGQQVTLRCSPKSGHDTVSWYQQALGQGPQFIFQYYEEEERQRGNFPDRFSGHQFPNYSSELNVNALLLGDSALYLCASSPHGRPYEQYFGPGTRLTVT.

V gene TRBV7-6 combines with J gene TRBJ1-1; D may be TRBD1 (5 bases). Germline V lookup: CDR1 SGHVS, CDR2 FNYEAQ. The CDR3 consists of 15 residues. The V end lost 0 bases, the J end lost 1 base, and 9 bases lay between the germline ends. CDR3 sequence (DNA): TGTGCCAGCAGCTTAGCGAGGGACGGGAACACTGAAGCTTTCTTT. Its translation: CASSLARDGNTEAFF.